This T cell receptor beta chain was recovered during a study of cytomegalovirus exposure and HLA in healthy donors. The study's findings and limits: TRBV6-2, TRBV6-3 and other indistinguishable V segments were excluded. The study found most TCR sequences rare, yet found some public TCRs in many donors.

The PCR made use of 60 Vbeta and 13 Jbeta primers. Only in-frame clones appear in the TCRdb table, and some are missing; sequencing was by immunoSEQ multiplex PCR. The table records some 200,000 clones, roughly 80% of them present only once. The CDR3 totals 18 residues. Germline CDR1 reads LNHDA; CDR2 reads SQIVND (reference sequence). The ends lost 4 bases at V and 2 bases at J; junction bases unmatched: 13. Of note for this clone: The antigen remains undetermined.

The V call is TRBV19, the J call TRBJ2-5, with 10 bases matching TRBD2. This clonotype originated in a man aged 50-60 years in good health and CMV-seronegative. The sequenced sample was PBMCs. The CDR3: CASSKFVLAGGGQETQYF. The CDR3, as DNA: TGTGCCAGTAGTAAATTTGTGTTAGCGGGGGGTGGACAAGAGACCCAGTACTTC.